A selection of T cell receptor beta chains follows, all from one sample in a study of blood T cell repertoires in COVID-19. Produced via immunoSEQ multiplex PCR; TCRdb's table is partial and in-frame only. The sample contains tens of thousands of clones, 75% to 90% of which appear only once. The sample taken for sequencing was peripheral blood. The receptors were gathered from a man between 60 and 70 years old with acute or convalescent COVID-19. CDR3s include the opening cysteine and the closing phenylalanine or tryptophan. A D gene is named only where the DNA matches it firmly. Clone size is not always given. Where it is, it says once, few, many or a class for expanded clones.

clone size	D gene	J gene	V gene	CDR3 DNA	CDR3 protein
-	-	TRBJ2-4	TRBV6-2/TRBV6-3	TGTGCCAGCAGCTTACTCGGACAGGGAGGGTTTCAGTACTTC	CASSLLGQGGFQYF
-	TRBD1	TRBJ1-1	TRBV5-1	TGCGCCAGCAACCGTGACAGGGGTGTAACTGAAGCTTTCTTT	CASNRDRGVTEAFF
-	-	TRBJ2-7	TRBV5-1	TGCGCCAGCAGCCCGGACACCTCCTACGAGCAGTACTTC	CASSPDTSYEQYF
-	-	TRBJ1-1	TRBV7-2	TGTGCCAGCAGCTTAGCAGCCCTGAACACTGAAGCTTTCTTT	CASSLAALNTEAFF
-	TRBD2	TRBJ2-3	TRBV3-1/TRBV3-2	TGTGCCAGCAGTCCCGGGACTAGCGGGAGTGGTACGCAGTATTTT	CASSPGTSGSGTQYF
-	TRBD1	TRBJ1-2	TRBV6-4	TGTGCCAGCAGCCCGGACAGGGCGACCTATGGCTACACCTTC	CASSPDRATYGYTF
-	TRBD1	TRBJ2-7	TRBV27	TGTGCCAGCAGTAGCCACAGGGGATCCTACTACGAGCAGTACTTC	CASSSHRGSYYEQYF
-	-	TRBJ1-2	TRBV30	TGTGCCTGGAGTGTAGGACCGGGGAGAAAGGTTGACTATGGCTACACCTTC	CAWSVGPGRKVDYGYTF
-	-	TRBJ1-5	TRBV5-1	TGCGCCAGCAGCCCGGAGGGTAATCAGCCCCAGCATTTT	CASSPEGNQPQHF
-	TRBD1	TRBJ1-3	TRBV7-9	TGTGCCAGCAGCTTCGCAGGGGGCTCTGGAAACACCATATATTTT	CASSFAGGSGNTIYF
-	-	TRBJ1-1	TRBV30	TGTGCCTGGAGTCCCGGTTGGCAGGGAGGCGAAGCTTTCTTT	CAWSPGWQGGEAFF
-	-	TRBJ2-5	TRBV27	TGTGCCAGCAGTTTATTCTCCCTAGCGCGAGAGACCCAGTACTTC	CASSLFSLARETQYF
once	TRBD2	TRBJ2-1	TRBV10-2	TGCGCCAGCAGTGAGCTCCCGGGACTAACTTACAATGAGCAGTTCTTC	CASSELPGLTYNEQFF
-	-	TRBJ2-5	TRBV20-1	TGCAGTGCCAGTACCCCGACAGTACAAGAGACCCAGTACTTC	CSASTPTVQETQYF
-	-	TRBJ2-7	TRBV10-3	TGTGCCATCGAAAATGCGGGCACCAAGTACTTC	CAIENAGTKYF
-	-	TRBJ1-2	TRBV6-6	TGTGCCAGCAGTTACTCGGGAGGGCTAACTAACTATGGCTACACCTTC	CASSYSGGLTNYGYTF
-	TRBD2	TRBJ2-4	TRBV28	TGTGCCAGCAGTTTACGCAACTTAGTAGCGGGCCTAGCCAAAAACATTCAGTACTTC	CASSLRNLVAGLAKNIQYF
-	-	TRBJ1-2	TRBV12-3/TRBV12-4	TGTGCCAGCAGTTTATCAGGGAATGGCTACACCTTC	CASSLSGNGYTF
-	-	TRBJ1-1	TRBV7-2	TGTGCCAGCAGCTTAGTCGCGGGGGCGGTCGCTTTCTTT	CASSLVAGAVAFF
-	-	TRBJ1-4	TRBV9	TGTGCCAGCAGCCCGTATGGGGGGACTAATGAAAAACTGTTTTTT	CASSPYGGTNEKLFF
once	-	TRBJ2-5	TRBV5-5	TGTGCCAGCAGCTTGATGTATGAGACCCAGTACTTC	CASSLMYETQYF
-	TRBD1	TRBJ2-7	TRBV6-5	TGTGCCAGCAGTTACTCGACGGGACAGGAGGGCTACGAGCAGTACTTC	CASSYSTGQEGYEQYF
-	TRBD2	TRBJ2-1	TRBV6-4	TGTGCCAGCAGCCGGGAGGGGGGGTACAATGAGCAGTTCTTC	CASSREGGYNEQFF
-	-	TRBJ2-6	TRBV5-6	TGTGCCAGCAGCTTCCAGGGTCCCTCTGGGGCCAACGTCCTGACTTTC	CASSFQGPSGANVLTF
-	TRBD1	TRBJ1-1	TRBV25-1	TGTGCCAGCAGGGAAAGGACAGGGGGATTCGCTGAAGCTTTCTTT	CASRERTGGFAEAFF
-	TRBD1	TRBJ1-3	TRBV2	TGTGCCAGCACGGGACAGGGAGCAGGAAACACCATATATTTT	CASTGQGAGNTIYF
-	TRBD1	TRBJ2-7	TRBV6-5	TGTGCCAGCAGTTACTCCACAGGGGCCGGTTTGGGGGAGCAGTACTTC	CASSYSTGAGLGEQYF
-	-	TRBJ1-3	TRBV7-2	TGTGCCAGCAGCTTAGCCGAGATCTCTGGAAACACCATATATTTT	CASSLAEISGNTIYF
-	TRBD2	TRBJ2-1	TRBV24-1	TGTGCCACCAGTGACTCGGGGGGCAATGAGCAGTTCTTC	CATSDSGGNEQFF
-	TRBD1	TRBJ1-4	TRBV30	TGTGCCTGGAGAGACAGGGTGGATGAAAAACTGTTTTTT	CAWRDRVDEKLFF
-	-	TRBJ1-6	TRBV28	TGTGCCAGCAGTACATTCAGGGGACCCTCAATCCCCCTCCACTTT	CASSTFRGPSIPLHF
-	-	TRBJ1-5	TRBV12-3/TRBV12-4	TGTGCCAGCAGCCAGGACAGCCAGCCCCAGCATTTT	CASSQDSQPQHF
few	-	TRBJ1-5	TRBV7-9	TGTGCCAGCAGCTTACGAGGGCAAGGACAGCCCCAGCATTTT	CASSLRGQGQPQHF
-	TRBD2	TRBJ2-1	TRBV19	TGTGCCAGTACCCACTTTAGCGGGGTCTCCTACAATGAGCAGTTCTTC	CASTHFSGVSYNEQFF
-	TRBD2	TRBJ2-1	TRBV14	TGTGCCAGCAGCCAAGACGCCCCACTTGCGGGGGGGCTCGATGAGCAGTTCTTC	CASSQDAPLAGGLDEQFF
-	-	TRBJ1-2	TRBV5-4	TGTGCCAGCAGCCCGGACAGATTCAACTATGGCTACACCTTC	CASSPDRFNYGYTF
medium-sized	TRBD2	TRBJ2-2	TRBV27	TGTGCCAGCAGTTCCCGACTAGCGGGAGTAATTGGAAACACCGGGGAGCTGTTTTTT	CASSSRLAGVIGNTGELFF